A selection of T cell receptor beta chains follows, all from one sample in a study of blood T cell repertoires in COVID-19. TCRdb's copy holds only in-frame clones and misses some; the assay was immunoSEQ multiplex PCR. The sample includes around 340,000 clones, almost 90% of them seen just once. The sample was PBMCs or T cells enriched from blood (not recorded which). Receptor source: a woman in her 30s who had been exposed to COVID-19. CDR3s include the opening cysteine and the closing phenylalanine or tryptophan. Clone size is given for some rows only: seen once, a few or many times, or a class if the clone is expanded.

V gene	clone size	J gene	CDR3 length	CDR3 protein
TRBV9	.	TRBJ2-7	15	CASSPRDSHSYEQYF
TRBV7-9	.	TRBJ2-2	19	CASSSPQVRLAKNTGELFF
TRBV11-2	many	TRBJ2-5	15	CASSLDWTGLKTQYF
TRBV6-6	.	TRBJ1-5	16	CASRLPGGRLSEPQHF
TRBV11-2	.	TRBJ1-1	15	CASSLVTGTNTEAFF
TRBV27	.	TRBJ2-5	17	CASSLRGQGGTKETQYF
TRBV27	once	TRBJ2-3	14	CASSLSGLGNTQYF
TRBV6-2/TRBV6-3	.	TRBJ2-7	14	CASSYLEGSYEQYF
TRBV9	.	TRBJ1-6	18	CASSVGAGGRRENSPLHF
TRBV6-5	.	TRBJ2-7	11	CASGLAYEQYF
TRBV9	.	TRBJ1-1	13	CASSVANGLEAFF
TRBV7-9	.	TRBJ1-4	15	CASSLLGTGDEKLFF
TRBV27	.	TRBJ1-3	14	CASSPTGTGNTIYF